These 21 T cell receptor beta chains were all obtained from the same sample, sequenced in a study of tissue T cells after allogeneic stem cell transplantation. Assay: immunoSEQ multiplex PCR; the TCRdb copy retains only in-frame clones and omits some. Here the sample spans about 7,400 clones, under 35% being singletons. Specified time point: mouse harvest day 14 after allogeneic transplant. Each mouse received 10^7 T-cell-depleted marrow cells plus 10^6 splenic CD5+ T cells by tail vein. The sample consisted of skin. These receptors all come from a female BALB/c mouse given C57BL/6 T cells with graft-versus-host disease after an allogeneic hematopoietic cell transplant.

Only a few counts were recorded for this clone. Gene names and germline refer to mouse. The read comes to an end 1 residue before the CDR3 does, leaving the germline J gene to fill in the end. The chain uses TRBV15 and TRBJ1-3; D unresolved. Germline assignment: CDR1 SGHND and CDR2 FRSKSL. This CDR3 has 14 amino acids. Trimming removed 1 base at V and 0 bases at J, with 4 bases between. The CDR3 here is CASSLGDSGNTLYF. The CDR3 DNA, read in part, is TGTGCCAGCAGTTTAGGCGATTCTGGAAATACGCTCTAT.

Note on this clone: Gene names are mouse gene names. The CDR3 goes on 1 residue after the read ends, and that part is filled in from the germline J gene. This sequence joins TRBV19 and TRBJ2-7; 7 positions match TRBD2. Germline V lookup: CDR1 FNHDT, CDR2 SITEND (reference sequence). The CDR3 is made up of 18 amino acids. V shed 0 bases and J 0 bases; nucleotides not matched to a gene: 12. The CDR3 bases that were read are TGTGCCAGCAGTATAGGGCCTCGGCTGGGGGAAAGCTCCTATGAACAGTAC. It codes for CASSIGPRLGESSYEQY. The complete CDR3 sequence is CASSIGPRLGESSYEQYF.

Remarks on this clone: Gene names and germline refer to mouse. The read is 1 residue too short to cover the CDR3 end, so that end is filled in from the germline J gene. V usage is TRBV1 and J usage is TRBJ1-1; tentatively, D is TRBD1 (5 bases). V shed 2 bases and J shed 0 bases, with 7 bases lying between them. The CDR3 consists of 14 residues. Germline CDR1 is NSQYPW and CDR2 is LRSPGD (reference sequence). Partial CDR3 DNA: TGCACCTGCAGTGCAAAGACAGCAAACACAGAAGTCTTC. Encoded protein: CTCSAKTANTEVF. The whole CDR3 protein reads CTCSAKTANTEVFF.

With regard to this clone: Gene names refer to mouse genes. CDR3 region: CASSLEGGSNERLFF. The CDR3 DNA, read in part, is TGTGCAAGCAGCTTAGAAGGGGGTTCCAACGAAAGATTATTT. The rearrangement joins TRBV16 to TRBJ1-4, with D perhaps TRBD1 (6 bases). The read halts 1 residue ahead of the CDR3 end, with the missing end drawn from the germline J gene. Trimming shortened V by 0 bases and J by 1 base, and 6 bases separated the two germline ends. The germline V gene has CDR1 SGHSA and CDR2 FRNQAP. CDR3 length: 15 amino acids.

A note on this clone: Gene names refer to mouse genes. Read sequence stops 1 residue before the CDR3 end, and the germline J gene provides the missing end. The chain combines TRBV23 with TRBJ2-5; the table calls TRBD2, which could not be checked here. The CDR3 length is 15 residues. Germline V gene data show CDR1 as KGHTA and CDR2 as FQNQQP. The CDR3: CSSSQATGGLDTQYF. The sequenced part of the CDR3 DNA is TGCTCCAGCAGTCAAGCGACTGGGGGGTTGGACACCCAGTAC.

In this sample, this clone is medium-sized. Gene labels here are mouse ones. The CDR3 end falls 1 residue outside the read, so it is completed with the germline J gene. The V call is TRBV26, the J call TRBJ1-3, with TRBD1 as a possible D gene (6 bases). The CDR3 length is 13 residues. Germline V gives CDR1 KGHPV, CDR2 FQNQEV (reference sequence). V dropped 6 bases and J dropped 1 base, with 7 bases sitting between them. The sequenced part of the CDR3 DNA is TGTGCCAGCAGACAGGGCTCTGGAAATACGCTCTAT. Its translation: CASRQGSGNTLY. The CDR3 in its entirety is CASRQGSGNTLYF.

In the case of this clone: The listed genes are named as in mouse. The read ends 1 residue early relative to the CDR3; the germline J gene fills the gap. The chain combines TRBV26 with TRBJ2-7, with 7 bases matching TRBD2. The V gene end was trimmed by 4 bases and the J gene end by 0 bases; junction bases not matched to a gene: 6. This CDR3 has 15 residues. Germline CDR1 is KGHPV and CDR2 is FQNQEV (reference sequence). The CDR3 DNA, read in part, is TGTGCCAGCAGTCCACCGGGACTGAGCTCCTATGAACAGTAC. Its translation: CASSPPGLSSYEQY. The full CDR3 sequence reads CASSPPGLSSYEQYF. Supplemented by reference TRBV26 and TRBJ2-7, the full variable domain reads NSKVIQTPRYLVKGQGQKAKMRCIPEKGHPVVFWYQQNKNNEFKFLINFQNQEVLQQIDMTEKRFSAECPSNSPCSLEIQSSEAGDSALYLCASSPPGLSSYEQYFGPGTRLTVL.

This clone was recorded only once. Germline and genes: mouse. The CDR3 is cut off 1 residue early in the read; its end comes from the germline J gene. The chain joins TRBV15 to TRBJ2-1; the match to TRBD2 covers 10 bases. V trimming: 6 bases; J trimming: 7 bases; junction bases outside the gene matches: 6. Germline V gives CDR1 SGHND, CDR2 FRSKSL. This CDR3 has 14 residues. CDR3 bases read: TGTGCCAGCAGGCGACTGGGGGGCGCGGCTGAGCAGTTC. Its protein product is CASRRLGGAAEQF. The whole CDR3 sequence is CASRRLGGAAEQFF.

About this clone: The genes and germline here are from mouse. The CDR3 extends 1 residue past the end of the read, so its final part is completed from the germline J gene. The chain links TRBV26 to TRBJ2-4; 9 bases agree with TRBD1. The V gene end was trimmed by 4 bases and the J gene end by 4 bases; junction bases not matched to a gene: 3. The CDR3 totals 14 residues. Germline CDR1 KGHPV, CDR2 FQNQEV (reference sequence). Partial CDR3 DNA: TGTGCCAGCAGTCCCCGGACAGGGGAAAACACCTTGTAC. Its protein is CASSPRTGENTLY. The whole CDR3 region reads CASSPRTGENTLYF.

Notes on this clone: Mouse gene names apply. CDR3 residues: CASSLGGRGAETLYF. CDR3 DNA, as far as it was read: TGTGCTAGCAGCCTTGGGGGGAGAGGTGCAGAAACGCTGTAT. V and J are TRBV21 and TRBJ2-3, with 7 positions matching TRBD2. The read ends 1 residue before the CDR3 terminus; that terminus is restored from the germline J gene. TRBV21 is known as an ORF, though its function is uncertain. The junction had 7 bases not matched to a gene; V was cut back by 6 bases and J by 1 base. The length of the CDR3 is 15 residues.

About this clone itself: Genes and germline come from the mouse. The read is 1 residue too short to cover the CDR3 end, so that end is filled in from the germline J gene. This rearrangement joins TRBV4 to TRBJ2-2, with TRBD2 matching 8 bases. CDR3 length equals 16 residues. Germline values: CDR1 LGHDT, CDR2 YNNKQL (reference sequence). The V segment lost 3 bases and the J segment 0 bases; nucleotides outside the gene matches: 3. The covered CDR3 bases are TGTGCCAGCAGCTATAGGACTGGGTCAAACACCGGGCAGCTCTAC. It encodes CASSYRTGSNTGQLY. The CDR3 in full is CASSYRTGSNTGQLYF.

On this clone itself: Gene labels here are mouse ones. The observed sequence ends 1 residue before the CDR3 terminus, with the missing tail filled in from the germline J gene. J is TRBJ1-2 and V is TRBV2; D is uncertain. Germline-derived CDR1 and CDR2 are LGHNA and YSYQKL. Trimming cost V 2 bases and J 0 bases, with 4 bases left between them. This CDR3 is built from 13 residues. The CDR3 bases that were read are TGTGCCAGCAGCCAAACAACAAACTCCGACTACACC. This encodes CASSQTTNSDYT. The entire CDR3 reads CASSQTTNSDYTF.

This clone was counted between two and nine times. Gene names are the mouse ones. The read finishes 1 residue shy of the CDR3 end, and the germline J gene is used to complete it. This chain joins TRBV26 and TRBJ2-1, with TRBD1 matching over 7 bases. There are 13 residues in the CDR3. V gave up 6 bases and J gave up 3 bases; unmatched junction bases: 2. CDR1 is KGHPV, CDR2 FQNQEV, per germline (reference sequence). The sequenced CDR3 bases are TGTGCCAGCAGCGGACAGGTCTATGCTGAGCAGTTC. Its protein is CASSGQVYAEQF. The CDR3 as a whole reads CASSGQVYAEQFF.

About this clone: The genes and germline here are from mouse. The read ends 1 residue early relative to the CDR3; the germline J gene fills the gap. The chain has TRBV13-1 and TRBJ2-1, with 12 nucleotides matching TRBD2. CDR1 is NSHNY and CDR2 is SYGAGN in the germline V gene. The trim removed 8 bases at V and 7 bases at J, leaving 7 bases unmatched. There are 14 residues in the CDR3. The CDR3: CARGLGGAGAEQFF. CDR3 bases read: TGTGCCAGGGGACTGGGGGGCGCGGGAGCTGAGCAGTTC.

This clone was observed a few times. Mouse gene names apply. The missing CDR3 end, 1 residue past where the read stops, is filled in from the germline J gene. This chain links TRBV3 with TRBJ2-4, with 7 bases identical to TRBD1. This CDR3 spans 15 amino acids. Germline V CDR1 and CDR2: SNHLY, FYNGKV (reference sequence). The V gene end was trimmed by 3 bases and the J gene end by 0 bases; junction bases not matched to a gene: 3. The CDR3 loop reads CASSFRQGSQNTLYF. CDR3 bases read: TGTGCCAGCAGCTTCCGACAGGGTAGTCAAAACACCTTGTAC.

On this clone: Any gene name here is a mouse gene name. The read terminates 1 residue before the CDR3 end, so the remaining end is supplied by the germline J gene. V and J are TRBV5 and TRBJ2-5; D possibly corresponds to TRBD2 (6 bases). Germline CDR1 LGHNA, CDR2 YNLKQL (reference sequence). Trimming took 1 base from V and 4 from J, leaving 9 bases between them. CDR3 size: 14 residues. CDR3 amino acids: CASSQGNWEDTQYF. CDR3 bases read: TGTGCCAGCAGCCAAGGCAACTGGGAAGACACCCAGTAC.

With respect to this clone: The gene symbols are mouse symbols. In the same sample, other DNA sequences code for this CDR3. Incomplete CDR3 DNA: TGTGCCAGCAGCCTACAGGGAAGCTCCTATGAACAGTAC. The encoded protein is CASSLQGSSYEQY. The whole CDR3 reads CASSLQGSSYEQYF. The gene calls are TRBV14 and TRBJ2-7; possibly TRBD1 for D (6 bases). The read is 1 residue too short to cover the CDR3 end, so that end is filled in from the germline J gene. The CDR3 has 14 amino acids. The ends were cut back, 5 bases at V and 0 bases at J, with 12 bases in the middle. Germline loops: CDR1 SGHDT, CDR2 FRDEAV.

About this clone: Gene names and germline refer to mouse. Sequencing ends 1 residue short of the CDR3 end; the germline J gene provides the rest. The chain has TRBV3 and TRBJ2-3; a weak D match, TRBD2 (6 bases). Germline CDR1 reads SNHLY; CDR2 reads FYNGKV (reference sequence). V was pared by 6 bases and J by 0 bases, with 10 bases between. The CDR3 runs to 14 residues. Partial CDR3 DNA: TGTGCCAGCAGAACTGGGACTAGTGCAGAAACGCTGTAT. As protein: CASRTGTSAETLY. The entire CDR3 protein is CASRTGTSAETLYF.

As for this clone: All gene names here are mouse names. The CDR3 DNA, read in part, is TGTGCCAGCGGTGTTCCCGGGACGTTGAGGGCTGAGCAGTTC. Amino acids: CASGVPGTLRAEQF. The CDR3 in its entirety is CASGVPGTLRAEQFF. J is TRBJ2-1 and V is TRBV13-2; D assignment may be TRBD1 or TRBD2 (5 bases each). The sequenced fragment ends 1 residue before the CDR3 boundary, so the rest is inferred from the germline J gene. Trimming took off 3 bases at V and 7 bases at J, with 17 bases between the two ends. The length of the CDR3 is 15 residues. Germline loops: CDR1 NNHNN, CDR2 SYGAGS (reference sequence).

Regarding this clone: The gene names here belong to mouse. The sequenced part of the CDR3 DNA is TGTGCCAGCAGCTTAGGGACAGGGACTGGAAATACGCTCTAT. Translated: CASSLGTGTGNTLY. The full CDR3 reads CASSLGTGTGNTLYF. J is TRBJ1-3 and V is TRBV3, with 8 bases matching TRBD1. The read ends 1 residue early relative to the CDR3; the germline J gene fills the gap. Germline values: CDR1 SNHLY, CDR2 FYNGKV (reference sequence). There are 15 residues in the CDR3. The V segment lost 1 base and the J segment 2 bases; nucleotides outside the gene matches: 1. The full variable domain, in which reference TRBV3 and TRBJ1-3 provide the parts outside the CDR3, is GPKVLQIPSHQIIDMGQMVTLNCDPVSNHLYFYWYKQILGQQMEFLVNFYNGKVMEKSKLFKDQFSVERPDGSYFTLKIQPTALEDSAVYFCASSLGTGTGNTLYFGEGSRLIVV.

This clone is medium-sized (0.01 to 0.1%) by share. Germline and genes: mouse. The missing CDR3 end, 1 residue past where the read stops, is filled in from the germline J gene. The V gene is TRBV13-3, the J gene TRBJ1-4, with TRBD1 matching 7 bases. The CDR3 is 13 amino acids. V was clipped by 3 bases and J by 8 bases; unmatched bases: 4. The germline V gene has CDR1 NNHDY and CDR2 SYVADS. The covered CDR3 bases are TGTGCCAGCAGTGGGGACAGAAGGGAAAGATTATTT. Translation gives CASSGDRRERLF. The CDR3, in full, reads CASSGDRRERLFF.